This T cell receptor (beta chain) is from a study of T cell repertoires in cytomegalovirus infection. Study-wide context: Recently identified HLA-C-restricted CMV epitopes were among the peptides used. Indications came from public TCR beta signatures; they pointed to CMV infection and to a matching HLA type.

TCRdb reprocessed the reads via MiXCR and lists one record per CDR3 protein. The sample carries about 890,000 distinct CDR3 sequences, around 30% recorded once. Concerning this clonotype: Its antigen is not known.

Findings and limits, study-wide: Summed public TCR beta family frequency identified CMV carriers bearing the relevant HLA. In two of eight donors, the top clonotype was HLA-C-restricted CMV-specific.

Here the sequenced sample was cultured CD8+ T cells from PBMCs, taken from culture after CMV antigen stimulation. This receptor was obtained from a human donor in good health (CMV status not recorded). Some clones in this sample may be carry-over from other donors' samples.

The DNA of the CDR3 is TGTGCCAGCAGTGACCGGGACAGGATTCATGGCTACACCTTC. It codes for CASSDRDRIHGYTF. The chain recombines TRBV7-6 with TRBJ1-2, with 8 bases matching TRBD1. V shed 6 bases, J shed 6 bases, and the junction held 9 bases outside the gene matches. Germline V gene data show CDR1 as SGHVS and CDR2 as FNYEAQ. The CDR3 length is 14 residues.